This T cell receptor beta chain was sequenced in a study of T cell responses to AZD1222 COVID-19 vaccine. CDR3 length equals 15 residues. Trimming removed 3 bases from V and 1 base from J; junction bases left unmatched: 7. Germline CDR1 reads SGHRS; CDR2 reads YFSETQ. This table comes from immunoSEQ multiplex PCR, and its TCRdb copy is limited to in-frame clones, with some not included. The repertoire includes 150,000 to 200,000 clones, roughly 93% of them detected once, and approximately 9.6% sits in the top ten. The source of this sequence is an adult in good health. The chain links TRBV5-1 to TRBJ2-7; TRBD1 matches 7 bases. Sequenced here: peripheral blood, sampled on day 0 of AZD1222 vaccination. CDR3 amino acids: CASSSNRGGSYEQYF. The CDR3, as DNA: TGCGCCAGCAGCTCTAACAGGGGTGGGTCCTACGAGCAGTACTTC. Based on the CDR3 plus reference TRBV5-1 and TRBJ2-7, the full variable domain is KAGVTQTPRYLIKTRGQQVTLSCSPISGHRSVSWYQQTPGQGLQFLFEYFSETQRNKGNFPGRFSGRQFSNSRSEMNVSTLELGDSALYLCASSSNRGGSYEQYFGPGTRLTVT.